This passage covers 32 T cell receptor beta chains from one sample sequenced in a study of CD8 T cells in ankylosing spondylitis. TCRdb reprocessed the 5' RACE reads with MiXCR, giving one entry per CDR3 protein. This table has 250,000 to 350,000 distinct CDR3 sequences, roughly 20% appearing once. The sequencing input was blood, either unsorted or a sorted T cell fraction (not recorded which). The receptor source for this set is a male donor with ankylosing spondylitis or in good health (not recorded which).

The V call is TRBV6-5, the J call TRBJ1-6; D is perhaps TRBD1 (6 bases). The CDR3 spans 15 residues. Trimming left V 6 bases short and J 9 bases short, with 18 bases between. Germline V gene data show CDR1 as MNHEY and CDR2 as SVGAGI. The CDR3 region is CASRPSDRFTSPLHF. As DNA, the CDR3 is TGTGCCAGCAGGCCAAGCGACAGGTTCACTTCACCCCTCCACTTT.

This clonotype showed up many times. CDR3 sequence (DNA): TGCGCCAGCAGCTTGAGCGACGGCCCCTATGGCTACACCTTC. This translates into CASSLSDGPYGYTF. This rearrangement joins TRBV5-1 to TRBJ1-2, with D unclear. The CDR3 consists of 14 residues. Looked up from germline, CDR1 is SGHRS and CDR2 is YFSETQ. V lost 1 base and J 4 bases, leaving 11 bases between the germline ends.

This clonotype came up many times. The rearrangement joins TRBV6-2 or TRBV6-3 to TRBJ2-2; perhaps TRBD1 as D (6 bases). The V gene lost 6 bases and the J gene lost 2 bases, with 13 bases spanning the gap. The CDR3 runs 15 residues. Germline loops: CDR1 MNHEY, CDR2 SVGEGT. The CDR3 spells CASRTGGLNTGELFF. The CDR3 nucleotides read TGTGCCAGCAGGACAGGTGGTTTAAACACCGGGGAGCTGTTTTTT.

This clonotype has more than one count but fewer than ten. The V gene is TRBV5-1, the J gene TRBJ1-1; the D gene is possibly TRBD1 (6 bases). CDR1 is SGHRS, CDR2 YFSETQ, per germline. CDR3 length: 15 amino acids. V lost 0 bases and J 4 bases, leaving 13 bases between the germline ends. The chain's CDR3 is CASSLAGTSPTEAFF. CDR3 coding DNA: TGCGCCAGCAGCTTGGCCGGGACATCGCCCACTGAAGCTTTCTTT.

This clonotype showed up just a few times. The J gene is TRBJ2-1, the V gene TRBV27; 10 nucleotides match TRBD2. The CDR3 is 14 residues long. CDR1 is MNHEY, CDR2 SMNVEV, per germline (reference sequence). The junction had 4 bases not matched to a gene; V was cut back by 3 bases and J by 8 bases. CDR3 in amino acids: CASSFRSGGHEQFF. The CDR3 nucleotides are TGTGCCAGCAGTTTTCGTAGCGGGGGGCATGAGCAGTTCTTC.

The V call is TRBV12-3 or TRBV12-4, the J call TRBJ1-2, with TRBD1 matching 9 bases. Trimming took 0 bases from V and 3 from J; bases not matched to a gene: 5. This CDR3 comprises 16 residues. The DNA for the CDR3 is TGTGCCAGCAGTTTAGCCGGGACAGGGAGTTACTATGGCTACACCTTC. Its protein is CASSLAGTGSYYGYTF.

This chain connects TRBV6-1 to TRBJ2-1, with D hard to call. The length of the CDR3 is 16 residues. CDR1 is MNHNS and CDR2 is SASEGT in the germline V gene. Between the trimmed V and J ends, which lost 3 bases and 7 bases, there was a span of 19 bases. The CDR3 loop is CASSEESVTVQNEQFF. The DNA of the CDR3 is TGTGCCAGCAGTGAGGAGTCGGTCACAGTGCAGAATGAGCAGTTCTTC.

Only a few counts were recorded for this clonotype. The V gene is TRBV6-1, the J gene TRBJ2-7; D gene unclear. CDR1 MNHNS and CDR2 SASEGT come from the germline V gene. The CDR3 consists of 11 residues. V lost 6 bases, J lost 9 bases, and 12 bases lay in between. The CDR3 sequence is CASRSDLGQYV. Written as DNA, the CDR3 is TGTGCCAGCAGATCGGACCTCGGGCAGTACGTC.

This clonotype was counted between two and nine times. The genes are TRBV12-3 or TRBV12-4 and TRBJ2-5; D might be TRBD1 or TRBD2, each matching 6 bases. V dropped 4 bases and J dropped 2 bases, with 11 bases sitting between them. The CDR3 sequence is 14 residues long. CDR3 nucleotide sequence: TGTGCCAGCAGTTGGGGGGCGGGGCAAGAGACCCAGTACTTC. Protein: CASSWGAGQETQYF.

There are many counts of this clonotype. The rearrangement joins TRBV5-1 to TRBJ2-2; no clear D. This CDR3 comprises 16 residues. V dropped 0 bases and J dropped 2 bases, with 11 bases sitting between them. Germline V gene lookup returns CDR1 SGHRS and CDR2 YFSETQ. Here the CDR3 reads CASSLDPPANTGELFF. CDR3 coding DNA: TGCGCCAGCAGCTTGGATCCCCCCGCCAACACCGGGGAGCTGTTTTTT.

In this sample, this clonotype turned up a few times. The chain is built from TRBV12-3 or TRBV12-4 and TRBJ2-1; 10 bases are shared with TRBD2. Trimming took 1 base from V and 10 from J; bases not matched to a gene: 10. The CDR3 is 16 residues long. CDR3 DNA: TGTGCCAGCAGTTTAGTTACTAGCGGGGCCGGGGCGGAGCAGTTCTTC. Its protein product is CASSLVTSGAGAEQFF.

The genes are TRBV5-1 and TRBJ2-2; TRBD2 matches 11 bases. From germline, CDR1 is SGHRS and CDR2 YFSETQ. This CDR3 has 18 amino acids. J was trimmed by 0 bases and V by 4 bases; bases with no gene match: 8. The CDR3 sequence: CASSPQLAGEPNTGELFF. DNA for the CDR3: TGCGCCAGCAGCCCTCAACTAGCGGGAGAACCGAACACCGGGGAGCTGTTTTTT. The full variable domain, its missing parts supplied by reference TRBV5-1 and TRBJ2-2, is KAGVTQTPRYLIKTRGQQVTLSCSPISGHRSVSWYQQTPGQGLQFLFEYFSETQRNKGNFPGRFSGRQFSNSRSEMNVSTLELGDSALYLCASSPQLAGEPNTGELFFGEGSRLTVL.

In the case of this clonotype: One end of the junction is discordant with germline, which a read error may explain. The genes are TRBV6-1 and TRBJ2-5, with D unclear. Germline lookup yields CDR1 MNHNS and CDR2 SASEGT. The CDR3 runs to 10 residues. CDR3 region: CASREETQYF. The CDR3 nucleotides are TGTGCCAGCAGGGAAGAGACCCAGTACTTC.

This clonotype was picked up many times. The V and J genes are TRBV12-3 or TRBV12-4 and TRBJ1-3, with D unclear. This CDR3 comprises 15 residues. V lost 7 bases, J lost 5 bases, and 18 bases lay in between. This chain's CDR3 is CASTLTRVNRNTIYF. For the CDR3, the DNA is TGTGCCAGCACCCTGACACGGGTTAATAGAAACACCATATATTTT.

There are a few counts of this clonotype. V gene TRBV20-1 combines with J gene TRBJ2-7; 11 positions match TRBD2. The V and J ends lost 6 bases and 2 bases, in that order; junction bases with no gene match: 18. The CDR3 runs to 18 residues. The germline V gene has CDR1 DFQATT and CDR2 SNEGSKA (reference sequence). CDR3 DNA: TGCAGTGCCAGGCCGGCTTTAGCGGGGGGGCCAGTCACCTACGAGCAGTACGTC. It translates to CSARPALAGGPVTYEQYV.

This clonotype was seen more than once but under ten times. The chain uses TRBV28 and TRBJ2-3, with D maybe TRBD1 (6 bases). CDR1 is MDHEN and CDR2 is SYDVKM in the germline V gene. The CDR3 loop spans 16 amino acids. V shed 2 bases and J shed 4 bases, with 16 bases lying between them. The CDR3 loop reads CASSLVWGRGSDTQYF. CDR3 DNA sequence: TGTGCCAGCAGTTTAGTGTGGGGGCGAGGCTCAGATACGCAGTATTTT.

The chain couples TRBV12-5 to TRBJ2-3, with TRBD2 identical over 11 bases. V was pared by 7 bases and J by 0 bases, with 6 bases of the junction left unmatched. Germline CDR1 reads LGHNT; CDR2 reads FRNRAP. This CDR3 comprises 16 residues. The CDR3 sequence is CASAFGTSGSTDTQYF. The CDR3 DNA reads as TGTGCTAGTGCCTTCGGGACTAGCGGAAGCACAGATACGCAGTATTTT.

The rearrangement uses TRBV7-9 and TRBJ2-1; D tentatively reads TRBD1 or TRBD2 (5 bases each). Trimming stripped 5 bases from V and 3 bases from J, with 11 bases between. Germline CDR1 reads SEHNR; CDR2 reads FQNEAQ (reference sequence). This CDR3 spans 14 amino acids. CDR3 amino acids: CASSPGTYYNEQFF. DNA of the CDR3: TGTGCCAGCAGCCCCGGGACCTACTACAATGAGCAGTTCTTC.

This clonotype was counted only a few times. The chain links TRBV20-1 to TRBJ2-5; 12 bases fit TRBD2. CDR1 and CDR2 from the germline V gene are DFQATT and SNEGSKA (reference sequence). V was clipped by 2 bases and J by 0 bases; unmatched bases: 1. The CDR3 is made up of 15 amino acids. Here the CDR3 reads CSARRTSGNQETQYF. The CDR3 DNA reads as TGCAGTGCTAGAAGGACTAGCGGGAACCAAGAGACCCAGTACTTC.

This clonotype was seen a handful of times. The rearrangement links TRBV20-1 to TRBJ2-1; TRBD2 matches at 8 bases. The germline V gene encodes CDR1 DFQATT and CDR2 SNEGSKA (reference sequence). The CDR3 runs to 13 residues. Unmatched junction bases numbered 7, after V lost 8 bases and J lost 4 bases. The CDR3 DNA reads TGCAGTTCGACCGGACTAGCTTACAATGAGCAGTTCTTC. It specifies CSSTGLAYNEQFF.

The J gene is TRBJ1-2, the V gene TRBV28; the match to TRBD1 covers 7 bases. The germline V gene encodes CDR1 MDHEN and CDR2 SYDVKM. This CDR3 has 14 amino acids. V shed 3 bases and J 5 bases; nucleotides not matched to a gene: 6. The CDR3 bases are TGTGCCAGCAGTTTTAGGGGGCTGCGGTATGGCTACACCTTC. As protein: CASSFRGLRYGYTF.

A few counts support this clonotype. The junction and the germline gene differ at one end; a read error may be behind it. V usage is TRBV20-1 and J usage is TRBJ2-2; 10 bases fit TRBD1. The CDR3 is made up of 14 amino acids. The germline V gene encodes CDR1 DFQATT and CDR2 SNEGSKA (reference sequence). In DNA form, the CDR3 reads TGCAGTGCGTCCCGGGACAGGGGCACCGGGAAGCTGTTTTTT. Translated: CSASRDRGTGKLFF.

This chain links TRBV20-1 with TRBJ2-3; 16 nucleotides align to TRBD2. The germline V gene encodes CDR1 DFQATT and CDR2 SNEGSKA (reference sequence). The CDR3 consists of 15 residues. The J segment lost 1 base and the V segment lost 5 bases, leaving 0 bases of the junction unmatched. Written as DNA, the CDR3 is TGCAGTGCTGGGACTAGCGGGAGGGGCACAGATACGCAGTATTTT. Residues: CSAGTSGRGTDTQYF.

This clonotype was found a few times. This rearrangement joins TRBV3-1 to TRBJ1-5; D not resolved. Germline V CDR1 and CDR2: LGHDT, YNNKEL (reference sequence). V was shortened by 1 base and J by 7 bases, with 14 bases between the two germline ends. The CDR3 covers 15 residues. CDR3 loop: CASSQGGAGRQPQHF. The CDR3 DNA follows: TGTGCCAGCAGCCAAGGAGGTGCGGGTAGACAGCCCCAGCATTTT.

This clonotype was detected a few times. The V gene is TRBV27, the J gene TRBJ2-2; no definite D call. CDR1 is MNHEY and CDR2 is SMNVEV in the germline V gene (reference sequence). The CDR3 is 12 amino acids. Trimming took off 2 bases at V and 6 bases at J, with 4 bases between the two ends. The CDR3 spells CASSLTAGELFF. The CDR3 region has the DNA TGTGCCAGCAGTTTAACCGCCGGGGAGCTGTTTTTT.

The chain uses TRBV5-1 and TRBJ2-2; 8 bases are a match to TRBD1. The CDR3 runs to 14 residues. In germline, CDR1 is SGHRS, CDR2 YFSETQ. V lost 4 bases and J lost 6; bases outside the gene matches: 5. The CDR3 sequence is CASSHPGGPGELFF. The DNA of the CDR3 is TGCGCCAGCAGCCACCCAGGGGGCCCCGGGGAGCTGTTTTTT.

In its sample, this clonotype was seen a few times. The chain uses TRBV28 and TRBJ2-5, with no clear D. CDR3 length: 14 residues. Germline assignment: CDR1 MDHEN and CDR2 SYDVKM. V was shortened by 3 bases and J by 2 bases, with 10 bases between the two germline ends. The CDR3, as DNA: TGTGCCAGCAGTTTGTCTTACATACAAGAGACCCAGTACTTC. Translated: CASSLSYIQETQYF.

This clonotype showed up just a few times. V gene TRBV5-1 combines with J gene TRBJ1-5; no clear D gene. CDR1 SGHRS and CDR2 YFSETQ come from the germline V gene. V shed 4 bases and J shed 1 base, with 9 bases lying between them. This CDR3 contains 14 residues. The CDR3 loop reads CASSPDGSNQPQHF. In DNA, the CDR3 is TGCGCCAGCAGCCCGGACGGGAGCAATCAGCCCCAGCATTTT.

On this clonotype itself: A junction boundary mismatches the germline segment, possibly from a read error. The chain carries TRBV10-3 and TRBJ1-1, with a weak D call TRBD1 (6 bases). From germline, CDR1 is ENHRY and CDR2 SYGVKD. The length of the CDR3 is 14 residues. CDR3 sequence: CAITETGGDTEAFF. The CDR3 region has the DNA TGTGCCATCACTGAGACTGGGGGCGACACTGAAGCTTTCTTT.

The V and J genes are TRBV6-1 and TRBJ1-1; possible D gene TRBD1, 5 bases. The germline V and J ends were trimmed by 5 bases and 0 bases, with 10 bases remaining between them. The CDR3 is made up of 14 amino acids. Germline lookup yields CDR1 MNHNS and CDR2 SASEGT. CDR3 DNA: TGTGCCAGCAGTACGCAGGGCATGAACACTGAAGCTTTCTTT. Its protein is CASSTQGMNTEAFF.

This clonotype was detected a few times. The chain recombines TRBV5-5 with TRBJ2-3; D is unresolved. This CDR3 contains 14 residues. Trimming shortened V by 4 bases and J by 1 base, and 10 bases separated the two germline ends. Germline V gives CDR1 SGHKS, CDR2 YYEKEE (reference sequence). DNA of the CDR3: TGTGCCAGCAGCAGATCGACACGCACAGATACGCAGTATTTT. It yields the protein CASSRSTRTDTQYF.

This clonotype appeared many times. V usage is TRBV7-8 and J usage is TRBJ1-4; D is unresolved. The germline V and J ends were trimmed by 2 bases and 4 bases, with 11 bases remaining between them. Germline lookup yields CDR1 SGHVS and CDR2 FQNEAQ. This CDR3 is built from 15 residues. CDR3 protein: CASSLLRGLNEKLFF. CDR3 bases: TGTGCCAGCAGCTTACTTCGCGGACTTAATGAAAAACTGTTTTTT. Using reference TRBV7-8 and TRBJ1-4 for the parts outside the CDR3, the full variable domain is GAGVSQSPRYKVAKRGQDVALRCDPISGHVSLFWYQQALGQGPEFLTYFQNEAQLDKSGLPSDRFFAERPEGSVSTLKIQRTQQEDSAVYLCASSLLRGLNEKLFFGSGTQLSVL.